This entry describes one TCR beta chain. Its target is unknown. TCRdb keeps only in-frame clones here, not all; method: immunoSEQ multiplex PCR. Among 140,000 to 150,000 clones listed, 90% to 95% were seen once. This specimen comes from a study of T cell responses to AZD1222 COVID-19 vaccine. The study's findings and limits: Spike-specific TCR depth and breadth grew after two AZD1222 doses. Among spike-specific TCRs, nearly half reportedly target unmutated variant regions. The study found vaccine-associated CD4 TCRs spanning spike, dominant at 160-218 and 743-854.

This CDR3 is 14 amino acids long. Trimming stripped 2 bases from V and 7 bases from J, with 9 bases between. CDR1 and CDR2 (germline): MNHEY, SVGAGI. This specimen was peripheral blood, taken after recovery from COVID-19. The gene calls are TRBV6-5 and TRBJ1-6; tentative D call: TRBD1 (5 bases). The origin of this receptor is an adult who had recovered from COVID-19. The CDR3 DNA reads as TGTGCCAGCAGTTACGACGGGACGAATTCACCCCTCCACTTT. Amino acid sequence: CASSYDGTNSPLHF.